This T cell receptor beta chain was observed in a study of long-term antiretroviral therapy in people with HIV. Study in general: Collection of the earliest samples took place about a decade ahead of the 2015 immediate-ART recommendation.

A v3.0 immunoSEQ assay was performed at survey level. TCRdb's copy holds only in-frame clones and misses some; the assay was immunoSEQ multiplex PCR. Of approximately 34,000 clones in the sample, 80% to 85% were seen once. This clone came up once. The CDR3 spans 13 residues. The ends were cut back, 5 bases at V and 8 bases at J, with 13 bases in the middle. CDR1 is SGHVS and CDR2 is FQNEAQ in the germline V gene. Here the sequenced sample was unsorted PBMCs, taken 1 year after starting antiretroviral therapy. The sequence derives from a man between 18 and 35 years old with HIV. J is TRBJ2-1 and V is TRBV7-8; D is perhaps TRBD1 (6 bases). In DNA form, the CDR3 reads TGTGCCAGCAGCCCCGGGACACCCGATGAGCAGTTCTTC. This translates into CASSPGTPDEQFF. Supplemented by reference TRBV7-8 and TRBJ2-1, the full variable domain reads GAGVSQSPRYKVAKRGQDVALRCDPISGHVSLFWYQQALGQGPEFLTYFQNEAQLDKSGLPSDRFFAERPEGSVSTLKIQRTQQEDSAVYLCASSPGTPDEQFFGPGTRLTVL.